A single sample is the source of the 16 T cell receptor beta chains below, sequenced in a study of blood T cell repertoires in COVID-19. Profiling relied on immunoSEQ multiplex PCR, and the TCRdb table lists in-frame clones only, not all of them. This table holds 50,000 to 65,000 clones, over 70% found once. The sample was peripheral blood. The receptors originated from a human donor in a cohort sampled during active COVID-19.

The chain employs TRBV5-6 and TRBJ2-3, with a tentative D call TRBD1 (6 bases). CDR3 length: 14 residues. V was cut by 2 bases and J by 6 bases, with 13 bases left in between. CDR1 is SGHDT, CDR2 YYEEEE, per germline. CDR3 coding DNA: TGTGCCAGCAGCTTTGGACAGCGAGGGGATACGCAGTATTTT. As protein: CASSFGQRGDTQYF.

Worth noting for this clone: The junction and the germline gene differ at one end; a read error may be behind it. The chain combines TRBV7-7 with TRBJ2-2, with a tentative D call TRBD2 (5 bases). This CDR3 region has 12 residues. CDR1 and CDR2 (germline): SSHAT, FNYEAQ (reference sequence). The CDR3 DNA sequence: TGTGCTAGCAGCTTCAGAGGGGGGGAGCTGTTTTTT. This translates into CASSFRGGELFF.

J is TRBJ2-2 and V is TRBV19; TRBD2 agrees at 10 bases. Germline V gene lookup returns CDR1 LNHDA and CDR2 SQIVND (reference sequence). The J segment lost 3 bases and the V segment lost 9 bases, leaving 10 bases of the junction unmatched. There are 16 residues in the CDR3. The CDR3 loop is CARAASGGSDTGELFF. CDR3 coding DNA: TGTGCCAGGGCGGCTAGCGGGGGTTCCGACACCGGGGAGCTGTTTTTT.

A single count supports this clone. The genes are TRBV21-1 and TRBJ2-2; TRBD1 was called by the table and not checked on the DNA. TRBV21-1 is deemed a pseudogene. The CDR3 extends over 21 amino acids. The CDR3 sequence: CASSPHLMKCQGATRTGELFF. The CDR3 nucleotides are TGTGCCAGCAGCCCTCATTTAATGAAGTGTCAGGGGGCGACAAGAACCGGGGAGCTGTTTTTT.

The J gene is TRBJ2-3, the V gene TRBV3-1 (or the pseudogene TRBV3-2), with D unclear. Germline CDR1 is LGHDT and CDR2 is YNNKEL (reference sequence). The V gene lost 2 bases and the J gene lost 2 bases, with 11 bases spanning the gap. The CDR3 contains 15 residues. CDR3 residues: CASSQRQEDTDTQYF. The CDR3 nucleotides are TGTGCCAGCAGCCAACGGCAGGAAGACACAGATACGCAGTATTTT.

The chain combines TRBV6-6 with TRBJ1-1, with 10 bases matching TRBD1. From germline, CDR1 is MNHNY and CDR2 SVGAGI (reference sequence). The CDR3 runs 17 residues. Trimming at V came to 5 bases and at J to 10 bases, leaving 19 bases not matched to a gene. The CDR3 sequence: CASSQISGQGYGFGAFF. The CDR3 DNA follows: TGTGCCAGCAGTCAGATATCGGGACAGGGGTATGGATTCGGAGCTTTCTTT.

In its sample, this clone was seen a few times. The chain employs TRBV5-1 and TRBJ2-3, with 7 nucleotides matching TRBD2. This CDR3 contains 13 residues. Germline V lookup: CDR1 SGHRS, CDR2 YFSETQ. V trimming: 5 bases; J trimming: 5 bases; junction bases outside the gene matches: 5. CDR3 in amino acids: CASRRESVDTQYF. The CDR3 coding sequence is TGCGCCAGCAGGCGGGAGTCGGTAGATACGCAGTATTTT.

The genes are TRBV7-3 and TRBJ2-7, with 9 bases identical to TRBD2. Looked up from germline, CDR1 is SGHTA and CDR2 is FQGTGA. The length of the CDR3 is 14 residues. Trimming removed 2 bases from V and 7 bases from J; junction bases left unmatched: 6. In DNA, the CDR3 is TGTGCCAGCAGCTTAGCGGGAGGGCGGAAAGAGCAGTACTTC. Its protein product is CASSLAGGRKEQYF.

The CDR3 spells CASSEIRGTEAFF. In nucleotides, the CDR3 is TGTGCCAGCAGTGAAATAAGGGGCACTGAAGCTTTCTTT. The gene calls are TRBV2 and TRBJ1-1; tentative D call: TRBD1 (5 bases). The V gene's germline CDR1 is SNHLY and CDR2 FYNNEI. With 2 bases removed from V and 4 bases from J, the gap between germline ends came to 8 bases. The CDR3 is made up of 13 amino acids.

V and J are TRBV11-1 and TRBJ2-1; TRBD2 aligns across 13 bases. This CDR3 region has 16 residues. CDR1 is SGHAT, CDR2 FQDESV, per germline (reference sequence). V trimming: 8 bases; J trimming: 10 bases; junction bases outside the gene matches: 14. The CDR3 DNA follows: TGTGCCAGCCGTGACCCCGGGACTAGCGGGAAAGGGGAGCAGTTCTTC. The encoded protein is CASRDPGTSGKGEQFF.

V is TRBV10-1 and J is TRBJ1-2; unclear D gene. The V end lost 2 bases, the J end lost 1 base, and 5 bases lay between the germline ends. Germline V gives CDR1 WNHNN, CDR2 SYGVQD (reference sequence). This CDR3 contains 13 residues. CDR3 sequence reads: CASSEHSNYGYTF. CDR3 sequence (DNA): TGCGCCAGCAGTGAGCATAGTAACTATGGCTACACCTTC.

This chain uses TRBV18 with TRBJ1-2, with 7 bases matching TRBD1. Trimming took 0 bases from V and 2 from J; bases not matched to a gene: 12. Per the germline V gene, CDR1 is KGHSH and CDR2 is LQKENI. CDR3 size: 18 residues. The CDR3 here is CASSPPRDRVTWNYGYTF. CDR3 coding DNA: TGTGCCAGCTCACCACCGCGAGACAGGGTCACTTGGAACTATGGCTACACCTTC.

The J gene is TRBJ1-2, the V gene TRBV10-3; 8 bases line up with TRBD1. Germline CDR1 and CDR2: ENHRY and SYGVKD. The CDR3 consists of 14 residues. The V and J ends lost 2 bases and 6 bases, in that order; junction bases with no gene match: 5. The CDR3 here is CAISETGGRDGYTF. In DNA form, the CDR3 reads TGTGCCATCAGTGAGACAGGGGGTAGGGATGGCTACACCTTC.

V and J are TRBV7-6 and TRBJ1-1, with D possibly matching TRBD1 (5 bases). Germline CDR1 reads SGHVS; CDR2 reads FNYEAQ. This CDR3 contains 13 residues. V was pared by 2 bases and J by 4 bases, with 8 bases between. CDR3 in amino acids: CASSLSRATEAFF. The CDR3 DNA reads TGTGCCAGCAGCTTATCCAGGGCCACTGAAGCTTTCTTT.

The rearrangement joins TRBV2 to TRBJ1-6; 8 bases line up with TRBD1. This CDR3 comprises 13 residues. CDR1 and CDR2 (germline): SNHLY, FYNNEI. Germline trimming cut 11 bases from V and 8 bases from J; bases unmatched to any gene: 8. CDR3 coding DNA: TGTGCCGGAACGGGACAGGTCGATTCACCCCTCCACTTT. Its translation: CAGTGQVDSPLHF.

This chain joins TRBV5-4 and TRBJ2-5; 7 bases line up with TRBD1. Germline V gene data show CDR1 as SGHNT and CDR2 as YYREEE (reference sequence). The CDR3 has 15 residues. After removal of 3 bases from V and 5 bases from J, the junction contained 10 bases not matched to a gene. CDR3: CASSSYRGSRETQYF. CDR3 nucleotide sequence: TGTGCCAGCAGCTCCTACAGGGGAAGTCGGGAGACCCAGTACTTC.